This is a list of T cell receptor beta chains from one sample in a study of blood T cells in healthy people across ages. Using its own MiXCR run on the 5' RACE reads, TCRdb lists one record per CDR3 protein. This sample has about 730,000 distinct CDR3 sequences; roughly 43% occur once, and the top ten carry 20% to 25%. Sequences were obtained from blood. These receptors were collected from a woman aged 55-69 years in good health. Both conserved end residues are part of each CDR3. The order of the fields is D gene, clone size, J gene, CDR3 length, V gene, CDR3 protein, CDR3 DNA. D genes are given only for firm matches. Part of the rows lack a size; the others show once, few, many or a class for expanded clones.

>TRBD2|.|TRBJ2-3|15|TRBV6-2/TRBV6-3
CGSSPGLASTDTQYF
TGTGGCAGCAGTCCCGGACTAGCTAGCACAGATACGCAGTATTTT
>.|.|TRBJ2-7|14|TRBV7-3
CASSPRGGRHEQYF
TGTGCCAGCAGCCCCAGGGGAGGTCGGCACGAGCAGTACTTC
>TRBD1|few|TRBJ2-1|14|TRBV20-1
CSAPGQRSYNEQFF
TGCAGTGCTCCGGGACAGAGGTCCTACAATGAGCAGTTCTTC
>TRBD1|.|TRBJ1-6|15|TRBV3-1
CASSPEGQANSPLHF
TGTGCCAGCAGCCCCGAGGGACAGGCTAATTCACCCCTCCACTTT
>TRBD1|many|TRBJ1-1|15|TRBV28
CASSLPGTANTEAFF
TGTGCCAGCAGTTTACCCGGGACAGCGAACACTGAAGCTTTCTTT
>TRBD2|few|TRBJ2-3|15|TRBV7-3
CASSFQGLGADTQYF
TGTGCCAGCAGCTTCCAGGGACTAGGCGCAGATACGCAGTATTTT
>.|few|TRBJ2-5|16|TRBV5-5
CASSTTGETRGNEQYF
TGTGCCAGCAGCACAACCGGGGAGACACGCGGCAATGAGCAGTACTTC
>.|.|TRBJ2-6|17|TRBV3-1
CASSQDWADSGANVLTF
TGTGCCAGCAGCCAAGATTGGGCCGACTCTGGGGCCAACGTCCTGACTTTC
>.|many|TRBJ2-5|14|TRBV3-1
CASSVRSRGETQYF
TGTGCCAGCAGCGTCCGGAGCAGGGGAGAGACCCAGTACTTC
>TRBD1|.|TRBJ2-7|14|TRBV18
CVSSPGTGPYEQYF
TGTGTCAGCTCACCAGGGACAGGGCCCTACGAGCAGTACTTC
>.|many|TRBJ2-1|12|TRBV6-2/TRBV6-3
CASSLTYNEQFF
TGTGCCAGCAGTCTCACCTACAATGAGCAGTTCTTC
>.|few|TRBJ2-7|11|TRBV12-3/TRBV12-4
CASSSTREQYF
TGTGCCAGCAGTTCCACTAGGGAGCAGTACTTC
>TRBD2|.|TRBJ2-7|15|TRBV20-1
CSARGTSGSSYEQYF
TGCAGTGCTAGGGGGACTAGCGGCTCATCCTACGAGCAGTACTTC
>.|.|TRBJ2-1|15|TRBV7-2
CASSFIARHADEQFF
TGTGCCAGCAGCTTCATCGCCCGCCACGCCGATGAGCAGTTCTTC
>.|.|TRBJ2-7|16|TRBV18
CASSPPSSTVVYEQYF
TGTGCCAGCTCACCACCTTCCTCGACCGTAGTCTACGAGCAGTACTTC
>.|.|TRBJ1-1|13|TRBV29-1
CSAAFRGNTEAFF
TGCAGCGCCGCCTTCCGGGGGAACACTGAAGCTTTCTTT
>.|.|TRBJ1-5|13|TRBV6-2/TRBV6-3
CASSQPGNQPQHF
TGTGCCAGCAGTCAGCCAGGGAATCAGCCCCAGCATTTT
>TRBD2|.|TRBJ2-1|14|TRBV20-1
CSASFGRRGNEQFF
TGCAGTGCTAGTTTCGGGAGGAGGGGCAATGAGCAGTTCTTC
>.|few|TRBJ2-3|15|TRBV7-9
CASSILARGTDTQYF
TGTGCCAGCAGTATCCTAGCTAGAGGGACAGATACGCAGTATTTT
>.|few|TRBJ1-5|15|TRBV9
CASSVEGIGNQPQHF
TGTGCCAGCAGCGTAGAGGGGATTGGGAATCAGCCCCAGCATTTT
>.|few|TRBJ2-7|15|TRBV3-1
CASSQDGLPAQKQYF
TGTGCCAGCAGCCAAGATGGTCTACCCGCTCAGAAGCAGTACTTC
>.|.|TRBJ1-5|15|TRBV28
CASSRLSAFNQPQHF
TGTGCCAGCAGTCGCCTATCCGCCTTCAATCAGCCCCAGCATTTT
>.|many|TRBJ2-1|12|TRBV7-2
CASTPGYNEQFF
TGTGCCAGCACCCCAGGGTACAATGAGCAGTTCTTC
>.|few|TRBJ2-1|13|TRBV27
CASSPGLIGEQFF
TGTGCCAGCAGTCCAGGACTAATAGGTGAGCAGTTCTTC
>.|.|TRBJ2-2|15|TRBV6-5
CASSYSTVRDGELFF
TGTGCCAGCAGTTACTCGACCGTGAGGGACGGGGAGCTGTTTTTT
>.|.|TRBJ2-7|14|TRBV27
CASRYSSRLGEQYF
TGTGCCAGCAGATACTCCTCTCGGTTGGGCGAGCAGTACTTC
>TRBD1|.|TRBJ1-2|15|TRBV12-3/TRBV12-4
CASSLGDRDAYGYTF
TGTGCCAGCAGTTTGGGGGACAGGGACGCTTATGGCTACACCTTC
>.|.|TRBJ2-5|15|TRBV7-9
CASSTIGRYQETQYF
TGTGCCAGCAGCACTATTGGGAGGTACCAAGAGACCCAGTACTTC
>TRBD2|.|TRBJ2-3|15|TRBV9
CASSVVAGGPDTQYF
TGTGCCAGCAGCGTAGTAGCGGGGGGGCCAGATACGCAGTATTTT
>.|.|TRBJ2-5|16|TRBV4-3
CASSQDFGGEYGTQYF
TGCGCCAGCAGCCAAGATTTCGGGGGTGAGTATGGGACCCAGTACTTC
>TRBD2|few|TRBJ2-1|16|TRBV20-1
CSANTLATSSYNEQFF
TGCAGTGCCAACACACTAGCGACCAGCTCCTACAATGAGCAGTTCTTC
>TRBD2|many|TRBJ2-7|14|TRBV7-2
CASSRLAGGYEQYF
TGTGCCAGCAGCCGACTAGCGGGAGGCTACGAGCAGTACTTC
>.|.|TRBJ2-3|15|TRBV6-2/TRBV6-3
CASSYYRRGTDTQYF
TGTGCCAGCAGTTACTATAGGAGAGGAACAGATACGCAGTATTTT
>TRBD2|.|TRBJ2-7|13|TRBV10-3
CAITVAGGYEQYF
TGTGCCATCACAGTAGCGGGGGGCTACGAGCAGTACTTC
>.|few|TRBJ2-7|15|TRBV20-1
CSARDPNLPIREQYF
TGCAGTGCTAGAGATCCGAATTTACCTATTCGCGAGCAGTACTTC
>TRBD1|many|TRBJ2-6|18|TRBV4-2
CASSHGQATPRGANVLTF
TGTGCCAGCAGCCACGGACAGGCGACTCCTCGCGGGGCCAACGTCCTGACTTTC
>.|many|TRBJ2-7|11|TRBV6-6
CASSAGDEQYF
TGTGCCAGCAGTGCAGGGGACGAGCAGTACTTC
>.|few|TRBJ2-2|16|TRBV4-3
CASSQRPAGNTGELFF
TGCGCCAGCAGCCAAAGACCGGCGGGGAACACCGGGGAGCTGTTTTTT